Given below is one TCR beta chain in context. This entry belongs to a study of T cell responses to AZD1222 COVID-19 vaccine. Sequencing used immunoSEQ multiplex PCR; TCRdb keeps in-frame clones, though not all of them. The table lists about 150,000 clones, 85% to 95% of them singletons. The germline gives CDR1 LNHDA, CDR2 SQIVND (reference sequence). V lost 6 bases and J 10 bases, leaving 16 bases between the germline ends. The CDR3 has 13 residues. The receptor was isolated from an adult who received the AZD1222 COVID-19 vaccine. The sample here was peripheral blood, taken 28 days after the second AZD1222 dose. This chain connects TRBV19 to TRBJ1-5; no firm D call. The CDR3 protein is CASSPFNLEPQHF. The DNA of the CDR3 is TGTGCCAGTAGCCCTTTTAACCTTGAACCCCAGCATTTT.